Shown below are 21 T cell receptor beta chains from a single sample sequenced in a study of blood T cell repertoires in COVID-19. Sequencing was performed with immunoSEQ multiplex PCR; in TCRdb, only in-frame clones are kept and a portion is missing. Of about 320,000 clones listed, just over 85% were seen once; the top ten hold about 10%. The sequenced sample consisted of PBMCs or T cells enriched from blood (not recorded which). These receptors were obtained from a woman between 18 and 29 years old who had recovered from COVID-19.

J is TRBJ2-7 and V is TRBV4-1, with a tentative D call TRBD2 (6 bases). Trimming shortened V by 4 bases and J by 0 bases, and 10 bases separated the two germline ends. The CDR3 consists of 14 residues. Per germline, CDR1 MGHRA and CDR2 YSYEKL. This CDR3 is CASSPRGNSYEQYF. DNA for the CDR3: TGCGCCAGCAGCCCACGGGGGAACTCCTACGAGCAGTACTTC.

A remark on this clone: Its ends do not fully match the called genes, so a read error is possible. V is TRBV7-6 and J is TRBJ1-2; no firm D call. The CDR3 consists of 11 residues. Germline loops: CDR1 SGHVS, CDR2 FNYEAQ. CDR3 DNA sequence: TGTGCCAGCAGCTTCTTCGTGGCAATCGCCTTC. Protein sequence: CASSFFVAIAF.

The genes are TRBV7-2 and TRBJ2-3, with a possible D match to TRBD2 (5 bases). The V end was cut by 3 bases, the J end by 4 bases, with 5 bases between. Germline CDR1 reads SGHTA; CDR2 reads FQGNSA. The CDR3 is made up of 12 amino acids. In DNA form, the CDR3 reads TGTGCCAGCAGCTTTAGCGCAGATACGCAGTATTTT. It codes for CASSFSADTQYF.

This chain links TRBV6-5 with TRBJ1-1; a possible D gene is TRBD1 (5 bases). In germline, CDR1 is MNHEY, CDR2 SVGAGI. The CDR3 contains 11 residues. Trimming shortened V by 11 bases and J by 1 base, and 8 bases separated the two germline ends. In nucleotides, the CDR3 is TGTGCCTCGCAGGGGAACACTGAAGCTTTCTTT. Its translation: CASQGNTEAFF.

The chain carries TRBV9 and TRBJ2-1; TRBD2 matches at 7 bases. V gave up 3 bases and J gave up 4 bases; unmatched junction bases: 7. The CDR3 is 15 amino acids. Germline V gives CDR1 SGDLS, CDR2 YYNGEE. The CDR3 loop reads CASSAGGRPYNEQFF. In nucleotides, the CDR3 is TGTGCCAGCAGCGCAGGCGGGAGACCTTACAATGAGCAGTTCTTC.

The chain carries TRBV6-1 and TRBJ1-6; D call uncertain. The CDR3 is 14 residues long. V was clipped by 2 bases and J by 10 bases, with 12 bases between them. The germline CDR1 and CDR2 sequences are MNHNS and SASEGT. The CDR3 loop reads CASSESGWGSPLHF. The CDR3 DNA follows: TGTGCCAGCAGTGAAAGCGGTTGGGGATCACCCCTCCACTTT.

In its sample, this clone was seen a few times. The rearrangement uses TRBV9 and TRBJ1-3; D may be TRBD1 (5 bases). Germline CDR1 is SGDLS and CDR2 is YYNGEE. Trimming removed 3 bases at V and 3 bases at J, with 13 bases between. The CDR3 is 15 amino acids. CDR3 nucleotides: TGTGCCAGCAGCGCCAATGGGGGGTATGGAAACACCATATATTTT. Translating gives CASSANGGYGNTIYF.

The rearrangement joins TRBV27 to TRBJ2-1; 9 nucleotides line up with TRBD1. Germline V gene lookup returns CDR1 MNHEY and CDR2 SMNVEV (reference sequence). V shed 6 bases and J 0 bases; nucleotides not matched to a gene: 6. The CDR3 spans 16 residues. CDR3: CASRGDRGDSYNEQFF. Here the CDR3 DNA reads TGTGCCAGCAGGGGCGACAGGGGGGACTCCTACAATGAGCAGTTCTTC.

This chain links TRBV30 with TRBJ2-5; maybe TRBD2 (6 bases). V dropped 6 bases and J dropped 1 base, with 9 bases sitting between them. The germline CDR1 and CDR2 sequences are GTSNPN and SVGIG (reference sequence). The CDR3 contains 12 residues. CDR3 DNA sequence: TGTGCCTGTACGGGGGTCCAAGAGACCCAGTACTTC. Its translation: CACTGVQETQYF. Drawing the rest from reference TRBV30 and TRBJ2-5, the complete variable domain is SQTIHQWPATLVQPVGSPLSLECTVEGTSNPNLYWYRQAAGRGLQLLFYSVGIGQISSEVPQNLSASRPQDRQFILSSKKLLLSDSGFYLCACTGVQETQYFGPGTRLLVL.

The chain uses TRBV9 and TRBJ2-5; D perhaps matches TRBD2 (5 bases). The CDR3 extends over 16 amino acids. V shed 3 bases and J shed 1 base, with 16 bases lying between them. CDR1 SGDLS and CDR2 YYNGEE come from the germline V gene. For the CDR3, the DNA is TGTGCCAGCAGCGCGGAGCCCGGACTGGGCCAAGAGACCCAGTACTTC. It codes for CASSAEPGLGQETQYF.

The chain links TRBV7-9 to TRBJ1-1; TRBD1 matches at 8 bases. This CDR3 is 13 amino acids long. V shed 3 bases and J 6 bases; nucleotides not matched to a gene: 3. The V gene's germline CDR1 is SEHNR and CDR2 FQNEAQ (reference sequence). The CDR3 nucleotides are TGTGCCAGCAGCTTCTCGGGACAGGCTGAAGCTTTCTTT. It yields the protein CASSFSGQAEAFF.

V gene TRBV6-5 combines with J gene TRBJ2-7; 10 bases match TRBD1. Germline CDR1 MNHEY, CDR2 SVGAGI. This CDR3 spans 15 amino acids. J was trimmed by 3 bases and V by 10 bases; bases with no gene match: 12. As DNA, the CDR3 is TGTGCCACTCGAAAGGAGGACAGGGGGAACTACGAGCAGTACTTC. Its protein is CATRKEDRGNYEQYF.

The chain is built from TRBV19 and TRBJ1-2; the D is unclear. Germline V gene lookup returns CDR1 LNHDA and CDR2 SQIVND (reference sequence). This CDR3 comprises 14 residues. V lost 7 bases to trimming and J lost 5 bases, with 17 bases between them. CDR3 nucleotides: TGTGCCAGTATGCAAAGAACGACTGCTTATGGCTACACCTTC. Translated: CASMQRTTAYGYTF. The full variable domain, completed using reference TRBV19 and TRBJ1-2, is DGGITQSPKYLFRKEGQNVTLSCEQNLNHDAMYWYRQDPGQGLRLIYYSQIVNDFQKGDIAEGYSVSREKKESFPLTVTSAQKNPTAFYLCASMQRTTAYGYTFGSGTRLTVV.

The genes are TRBV9 and TRBJ1-1; a weak D match, TRBD1 (5 bases). Germline CDR1 reads SGDLS; CDR2 reads YYNGEE. The CDR3 sequence is 13 residues long. V was pared by 4 bases and J by 1 base, with 8 bases between. In nucleotides, the CDR3 is TGTGCCAGCAGCCAAGGGGAGAACACTGAAGCTTTCTTT. The encoded protein is CASSQGENTEAFF.

V gene TRBV12-5 combines with J gene TRBJ2-1, with TRBD2 matching over 14 bases. The CDR3 length is 22 residues. The V gene's germline CDR1 is LGHNT and CDR2 FRNRAP. V lost 0 bases, J lost 0 bases, and 13 bases stayed unmatched. DNA of the CDR3: TGTGCTAGTGGTTTGGTTAGGAGGGGACTAGCGGGGGCCCAGAGCTCCTACAATGAGCAGTTCTTC. This gives the protein CASGLVRRGLAGAQSSYNEQFF.

The chain couples TRBV7-9 to TRBJ1-1, with 8 bases fitting TRBD1. J lost 6 bases, V lost 4 bases, and 4 bases had no gene match. There are 13 residues in the CDR3. CDR1 is SEHNR, CDR2 FQNEAQ, per germline (reference sequence). CDR3: CASSSDRVAEAFF. As DNA, the CDR3 is TGTGCCAGCAGCTCGGACAGGGTGGCTGAAGCTTTCTTT.

The chain joins TRBV7-9 to TRBJ2-7, with D possibly TRBD2 on 6 matching bases. The V gene's germline CDR1 is SEHNR and CDR2 FQNEAQ (reference sequence). V dropped 3 bases and J dropped 4 bases, with 16 bases sitting between them. This CDR3 region has 15 residues. CDR3 residues: CASSLGRDLPYEQYF. CDR3 bases: TGTGCCAGCAGCTTGGGCAGGGACTTACCGTACGAGCAGTACTTC.

This sequence joins TRBV18 and TRBJ2-3; tentative D call: TRBD2 (7 bases). V gave up 3 bases and J gave up 5 bases, with 18 bases separating them. CDR3 length: 16 residues. Looked up from germline, CDR1 is KGHSH and CDR2 is LQKENI. This chain's CDR3 is CASSPRFAGAVDTQYF. The CDR3 nucleotides read TGTGCCAGCTCACCCCGTTTTGCGGGGGCCGTAGATACGCAGTATTTT.

As regards this clone: Sequence at one end of the junction differs from germline and may be a read error. This chain connects TRBV11-2 to TRBJ1-2, with D tentatively TRBD1 (6 bases). This CDR3 is built from 13 residues. Germline values: CDR1 SGHAT, CDR2 FQNNGV. The CDR3 coding sequence is TGTGCCAGCAGCTCGCCGGGGGGGCGCCATCCATTCTTC. Its protein product is CASSSPGGRHPFF. The variable domain in full, with the rest retrieved from reference TRBV11-2 and TRBJ1-2, is EAGVAQSPRYKIIEKRQSVAFWCNPISGHATLYWYQQILGQGPKLLIQFQNNGVVDDSQLPKDRFSAERLKGVDSTLKIQPAKLEDSAVYLCASSSPGGRHPFFGSGTRLTVV.

The CDR3 loop is CASSKGTGIRNQPQHF. CDR3 bases: TGTGCCAGCAGCAAAGGGACAGGTATCAGGAATCAGCCCCAGCATTTT. The V call is TRBV7-3, the J call TRBJ1-5, with TRBD1 identical over 8 bases. Germline assignment: CDR1 SGHTA and CDR2 FQGTGA. CDR3 length equals 16 residues. Trimming took 5 bases from V and 4 from J; bases not matched to a gene: 10.

The rearrangement joins TRBV30 to TRBJ1-5; 11 bases align to TRBD1. In germline, CDR1 is GTSNPN, CDR2 SVGIG (reference sequence). V lost 4 bases and J lost 6; bases outside the gene matches: 11. The CDR3 is 16 residues long. The CDR3 DNA is TGTGCCTGGAAGGAGGGACAGGGGGGGCACGGTCAGCCCCAGCATTTT. It translates to CAWKEGQGGHGQPQHF.